This TCR beta chain is drawn from a study of T-cell reconstitution after alpha-beta-depleted transplantation in children. The germline gives CDR1 ENHRY, CDR2 SYGVKD. This CDR3 spans 15 amino acids. V trimming: 4 bases; J trimming: 4 bases; junction bases outside the gene matches: 8. Notes on this clonotype: Its target is unknown.

Whole-study results and caveats: A year had passed since transplant, and T-cell counts and diversity by then came mostly from newly produced T cells. Expanded graft clones, several hundred of them, were reportedly the source of alpha-beta T cells about two months after transplant. Day-60 TCRbeta diversity that was high in some patients was derived from surviving recipient T cells and thymic progenitors.

Preparing the TCRbeta library involved the use of unique molecular identifiers. MiXCR, applied by TCRdb to the PCR reads, yields one record per CDR3 protein. The sample consists of some 310,000 distinct CDR3 sequences, about a quarter of them appearing once. This sequence was found in a male patient younger than 18 who had a stem cell transplant for acute lymphoblastic leukemia, so the T cells may come from the graft donor. The specimen was PBMCs, mostly from graft donor cells, collected 180 days after TCRalphabeta/CD19-depleted stem cell transplant. The chain links TRBV10-3 to TRBJ1-1; 8 bases map to TRBD1. The CDR3 DNA is TGTGCCATCAGTGTTAGGACAGGGCGAGGCACTGAAGCTTTCTTT. Translated: CAISVRTGRGTEAFF.